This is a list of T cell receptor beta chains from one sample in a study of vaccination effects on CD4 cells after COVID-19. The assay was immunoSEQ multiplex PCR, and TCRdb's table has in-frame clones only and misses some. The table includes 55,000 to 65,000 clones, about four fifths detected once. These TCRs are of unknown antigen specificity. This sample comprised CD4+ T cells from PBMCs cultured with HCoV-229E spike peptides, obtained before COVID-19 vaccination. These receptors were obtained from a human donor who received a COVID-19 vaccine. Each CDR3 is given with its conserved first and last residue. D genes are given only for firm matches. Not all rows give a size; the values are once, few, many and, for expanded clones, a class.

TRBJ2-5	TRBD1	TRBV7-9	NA	TGTGCCAGCAGCCAGGGACAGGGTGAAGAGACCCAGTACTTC	CASSQGQGEETQYF
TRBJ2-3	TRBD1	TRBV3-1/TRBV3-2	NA	TGTGCCAGCAGCCCACAGGGGCGGGATACGCAGTATTTT	CASSPQGRDTQYF
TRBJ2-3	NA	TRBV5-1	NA	TGCGCCAGCAGCGCCGGGACATCGGCTCACACAGATACGCAGTATTTT	CASSAGTSAHTDTQYF
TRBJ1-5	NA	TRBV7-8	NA	TGTGCCAGCAGCTTAGAAGGGGGGCAAGGTGATCAGCCCCAGCATTTT	CASSLEGGQGDQPQHF
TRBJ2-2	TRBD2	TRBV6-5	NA	TGTGCCAGCAGAGCGGGGGACTCAAACACCGGGGAGCTGTTTTTT	CASRAGDSNTGELFF
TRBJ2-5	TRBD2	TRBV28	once	TGTGCCAGCAGTTCTTCCAGACTAGCCCGAGTCCAAGAGACCCAGTACTTC	CASSSSRLARVQETQYF
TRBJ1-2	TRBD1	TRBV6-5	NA	TGTGCCAGCAGTACTGACAGGGGGTCTAATGGCTACACCTTC	CASSTDRGSNGYTF
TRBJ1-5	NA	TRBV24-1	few	TGTGCCACCAGTGATTTGGGTGGCAATCAGCCCCAGCATTTT	CATSDLGGNQPQHF
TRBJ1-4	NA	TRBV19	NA	TGTGCCAGTAGTGATGGATTTAATGAAAAACTGTTTTTT	CASSDGFNEKLFF
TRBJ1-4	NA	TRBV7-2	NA	TGTGCCAGCAGCTTACAGTACCCCGAAAAACTGTTTTTT	CASSLQYPEKLFF
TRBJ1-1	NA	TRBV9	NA	TGTGCCAGCAGCGGATCAGGGTGGAGGAACACTGAAGCTTTCTTT	CASSGSGWRNTEAFF
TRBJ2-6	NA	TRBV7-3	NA	TGTGCCAGCAGCAGCAGGAGCTCTGGGGCCAACGTCCTGACTTTC	CASSSRSSGANVLTF